Sequencing of this T cell receptor beta chain was carried out in a study of technical replicates of blood from a handful of donors (TCRdb year 2017). As to this clone: It lacks a known antigen. No base quality values were provided; no much bigger clone lies one nucleotide off.

The library relied on the immunoSEQ multiplex PCR assay. TCRdb took over this immuneACCESS table, retaining in-frame rearrangements with V and J assigned. Such tables are incomplete; in checked studies, under half of the missing clones stem from an unresolved V gene, and the remainder is unexplained. The sample has approximately 73,000 clones on record, about 95% of them singletons. Roughly 0.24% of the sample is held by the ten biggest clonotypes. CDR1 SGHAT and CDR2 FQNNGV were looked up in the germline V gene. Inclusive of the bounding cysteine and phenylalanine, the CDR3 is 15 residues long. Only the CDR3 portion is preserved as DNA: 45 bases, with reading frame beginning at the first base. Deletion took 5 bases off V and 7 bases off J, with a span of 18 bases between the germline ends.

This clonotype was sampled from a human donor in good health. The sequencing sample was made of T cells isolated from PBMCs. The sequence links TRBV11-2 to TRBJ2-1; TRBD1 is a weak D gene call, 7 bases matching. CDR3 protein: CASSPLTGRRNEQFF. The base sequence is TGTGCCAGCAGCCCATTGACAGGGAGGAGAAATGAGCAGTTCTTC.